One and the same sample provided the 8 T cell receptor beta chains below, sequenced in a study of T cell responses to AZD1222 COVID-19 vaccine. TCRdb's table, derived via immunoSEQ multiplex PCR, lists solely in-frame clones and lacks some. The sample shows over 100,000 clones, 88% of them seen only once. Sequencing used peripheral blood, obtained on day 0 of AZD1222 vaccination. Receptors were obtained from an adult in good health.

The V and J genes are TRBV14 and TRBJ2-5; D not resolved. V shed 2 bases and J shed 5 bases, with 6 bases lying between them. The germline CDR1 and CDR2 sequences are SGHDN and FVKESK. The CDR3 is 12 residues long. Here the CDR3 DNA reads TGTGCCAGCAGCCAATCTGCGGAGACCCAGTACTTC. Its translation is CASSQSAETQYF.

The CDR3 region has the DNA TGTGCCAGCAGTGAATTCCGGAGACAGGGGGTCTATGGCTACACCTTC. Protein: CASSEFRRQGVYGYTF. The chain carries TRBV6-1 and TRBJ1-2; 9 bases are a match to TRBD1. The ends lost 2 bases at V and 4 bases at J; junction bases unmatched: 8. Germline V gene sequence: CDR1 MNHNS, CDR2 SASEGT. The CDR3 is 16 residues long.

Here the CDR3 reads CASSSQTGNTEAFF. As DNA, the CDR3 is TGTGCCAGTAGTTCTCAGACAGGGAACACTGAAGCTTTCTTT. The J gene is TRBJ1-1, the V gene TRBV19; weak D call: TRBD1 (6 bases). The V and J ends lost 5 bases and 1 base respectively, with 11 bases between them. This CDR3 has 14 amino acids. Germline values: CDR1 LNHDA, CDR2 SQIVND (reference sequence).

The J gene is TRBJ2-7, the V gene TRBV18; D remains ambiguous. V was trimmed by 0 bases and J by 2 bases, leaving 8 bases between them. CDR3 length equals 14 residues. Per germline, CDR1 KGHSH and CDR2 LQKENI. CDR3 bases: TGTGCCAGCTCACCACCCGATAAGGCCTACGAGCAGTACTTC. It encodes CASSPPDKAYEQYF.

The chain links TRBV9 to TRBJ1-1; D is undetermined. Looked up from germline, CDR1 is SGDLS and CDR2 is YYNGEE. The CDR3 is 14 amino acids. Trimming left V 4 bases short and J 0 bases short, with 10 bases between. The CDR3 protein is CASSFQTVNTEAFF. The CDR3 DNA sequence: TGTGCCAGCAGCTTCCAGACTGTGAACACTGAAGCTTTCTTT.

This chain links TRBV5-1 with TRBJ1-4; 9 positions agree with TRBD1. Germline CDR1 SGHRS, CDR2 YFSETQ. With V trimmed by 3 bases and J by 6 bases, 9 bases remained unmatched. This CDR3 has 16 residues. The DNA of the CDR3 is TGCGCCAGCAGCTCTAGGGCTACAGGGGGCGATGAAAAACTGTTTTTT. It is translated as CASSSRATGGDEKLFF.

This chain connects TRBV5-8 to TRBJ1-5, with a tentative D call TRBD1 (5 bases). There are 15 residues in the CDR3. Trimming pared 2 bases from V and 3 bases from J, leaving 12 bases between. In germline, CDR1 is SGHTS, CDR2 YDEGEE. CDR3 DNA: TGTGCCAGCAGCTTAGGGGTTATTATCAATCAGCCCCAGCATTTT. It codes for CASSLGVIINQPQHF.

CDR3 sequence reads: CASSPPSGGSGYTF. CDR3 in DNA: TGTGCCAGCTCACCACCGTCGGGGGGGAGTGGCTACACCTTC. The chain recombines TRBV18 with TRBJ1-2; a weak D match, TRBD1 (5 bases). CDR1 KGHSH and CDR2 LQKENI come from the germline V gene. Trimming took off 0 bases at V and 7 bases at J, with 12 bases between the two ends. This CDR3 has 14 residues.